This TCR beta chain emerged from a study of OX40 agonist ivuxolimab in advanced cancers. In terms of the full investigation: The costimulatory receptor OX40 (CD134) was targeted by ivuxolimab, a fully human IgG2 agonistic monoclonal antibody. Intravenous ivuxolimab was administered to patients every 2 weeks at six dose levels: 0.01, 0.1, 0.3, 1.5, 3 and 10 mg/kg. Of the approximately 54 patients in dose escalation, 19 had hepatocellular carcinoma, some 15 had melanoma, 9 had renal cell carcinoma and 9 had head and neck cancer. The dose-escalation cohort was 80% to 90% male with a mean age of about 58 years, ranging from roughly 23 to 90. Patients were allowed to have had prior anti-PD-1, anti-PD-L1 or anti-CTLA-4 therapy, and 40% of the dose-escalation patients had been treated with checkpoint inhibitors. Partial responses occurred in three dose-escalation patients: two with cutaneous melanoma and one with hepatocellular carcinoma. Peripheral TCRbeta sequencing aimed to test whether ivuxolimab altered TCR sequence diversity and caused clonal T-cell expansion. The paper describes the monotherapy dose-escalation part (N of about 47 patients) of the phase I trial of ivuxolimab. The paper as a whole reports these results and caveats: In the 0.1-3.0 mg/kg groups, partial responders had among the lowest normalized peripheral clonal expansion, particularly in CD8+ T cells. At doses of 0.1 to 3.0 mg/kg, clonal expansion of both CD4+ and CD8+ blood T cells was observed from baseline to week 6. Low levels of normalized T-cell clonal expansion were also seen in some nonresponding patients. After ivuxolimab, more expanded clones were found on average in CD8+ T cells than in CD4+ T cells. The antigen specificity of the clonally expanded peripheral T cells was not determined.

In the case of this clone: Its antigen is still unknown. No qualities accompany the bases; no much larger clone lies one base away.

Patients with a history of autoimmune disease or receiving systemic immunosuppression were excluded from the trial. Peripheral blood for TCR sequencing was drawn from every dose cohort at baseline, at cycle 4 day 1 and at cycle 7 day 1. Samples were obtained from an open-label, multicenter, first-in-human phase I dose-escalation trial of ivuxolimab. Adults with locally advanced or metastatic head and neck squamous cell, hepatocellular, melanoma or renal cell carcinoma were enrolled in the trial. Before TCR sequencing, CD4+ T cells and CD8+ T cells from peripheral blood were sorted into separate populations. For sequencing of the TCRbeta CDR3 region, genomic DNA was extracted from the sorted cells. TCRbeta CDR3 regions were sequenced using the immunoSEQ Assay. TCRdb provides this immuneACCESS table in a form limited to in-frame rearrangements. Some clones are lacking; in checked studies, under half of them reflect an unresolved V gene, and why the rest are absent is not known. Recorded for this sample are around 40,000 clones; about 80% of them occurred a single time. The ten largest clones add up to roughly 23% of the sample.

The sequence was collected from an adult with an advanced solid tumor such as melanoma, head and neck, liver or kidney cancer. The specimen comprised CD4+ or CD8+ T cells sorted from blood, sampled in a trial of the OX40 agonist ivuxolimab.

The nucleotides are TGTGCCAGCAGCTTAGCCCCAGGGGCCAAACTGTTTTTT. Its translation reads: CASSLAPGAKLFF. In this chain, TRBV7-3 is recombined with TRBJ1-4; TRBD1 is perhaps the D gene, given 6 matching bases. The CDR3 measures 13 amino acids from cysteine to phenylalanine. The sequence is cut down to CDR3 DNA, 39 bases in frame from base 1. Reading the germline V gene gives CDR1 SGHTA and CDR2 FQGTGA. The germline ends are 12 bases apart after V is trimmed by 2 bases and J by 11 bases.